This is a list of T cell receptor beta chains from one sample in a study of blood T cell repertoires in COVID-19. Clones were sequenced by immunoSEQ multiplex PCR, and TCRdb holds only the in-frame ones, with some missing. The table shows 30,000 to 40,000 clones, with around 86% occurring only once. The specimen was peripheral blood. These receptors were taken from a woman aged 60 to 75 with active COVID-19. Both conserved end residues are part of each CDR3. The D gene is left open where the match is weak. Expanded clones are given a class, and other clones once, few, many or no size at all.

clone_size	d_call	v_call	j_call	cdr3_nt	cdr3_aa
once	TRBD2	TRBV9	TRBJ2-3	TGTGCCAGCAGCGAGGGCGGGAGTAGCCGCACAGATACGCAGTATTTT	CASSEGGSSRTDTQYF
-	-	TRBV7-8	TRBJ2-2	TGTGCCAGTTCAATGGCCACCGGGGAGCTGTTTTTT	CASSMATGELFF
-	TRBD1	TRBV6-1	TRBJ1-1	TGTGCCAGCAGTGCCCAGGGGGCGAGAGTGAACACTGAAGCTTTCTTT	CASSAQGARVNTEAFF
-	-	TRBV19	TRBJ2-3	TGTGCCAGTAGTGCCCGACAGAGGATGGGCACAGATACGCAGTATTTT	CASSARQRMGTDTQYF
-	-	TRBV2	TRBJ2-5	TGTGCCAGCAGTGAACCCACGTACTCCGTACAAGAGACCCAGTACTTC	CASSEPTYSVQETQYF
-	TRBD1	TRBV30	TRBJ1-2	TGTGCCTGGAGTAGATTCTCTAACAGGGGGCTAAATGGCTACACCTTC	CAWSRFSNRGLNGYTF
few	-	TRBV5-1	TRBJ2-5	TGCGCCAGCAGCACAGACAGCCAACAAGAGACCCAGTACTTC	CASSTDSQQETQYF
-	-	TRBV6-5	TRBJ2-3	TGTGCCAGCAGCCCGGGACTTAGCACAGATACGCAGTATTTT	CASSPGLSTDTQYF
-	-	TRBV30	TRBJ2-7	TGTGCCTGGAGTGTCAGCTCCTACGAGCAGTACTTC	CAWSVSSYEQYF
-	TRBD1	TRBV6-5	TRBJ1-1	TGTGCCAGTAACAGGGGTACTGAAGCTTTCTTT	CASNRGTEAFF
-	TRBD1	TRBV24-1	TRBJ2-3	TGTGCCACCAGTGGGGGTACAGGGGCCCACCTCACAGATACGCAGTATTTT	CATSGGTGAHLTDTQYF
-	-	TRBV5-8	TRBJ2-7	TGTGCCAGCAGCCAACTCCGGGGGAACGAGCAGTACTTC	CASSQLRGNEQYF
-	-	TRBV19	TRBJ1-2	TGTGCCAGTAGCCCCGGCGGGACCGTTACAAACACCTTC	CASSPGGTVTNTF
-	-	TRBV28	TRBJ2-7	TGTGCCAGCAGTTTGTATGGGGGCAGGTTATACGAGCAGTACTTC	CASSLYGGRLYEQYF
-	-	TRBV19	TRBJ2-4	TGTGCCAGTAGTCCTCTCAGACAGGCAAACATTCAGTACTTC	CASSPLRQANIQYF
-	-	TRBV18	TRBJ1-5	TGTGCCAGCTCACCCAGCGTTGGGGGCCCCAATCAGCCCCAGCATTTT	CASSPSVGGPNQPQHF
-	TRBD2	TRBV19	TRBJ2-1	TGTGCCAGTAGTACGAGACTAGCGGGAGCTGGAAATGAGCAGTTCTTC	CASSTRLAGAGNEQFF
few	TRBD2	TRBV3-1/TRBV3-2	TRBJ2-3	TGTGCCAGCAGCCAAGACAAGCGGGGGGGCACAGATACGCAGTATTTT	CASSQDKRGGTDTQYF
-	TRBD2	TRBV7-2	TRBJ2-2	TGTGCCAGCAGCGTACGACTAGCGGGCAACACCGGGGAGCTGTTTTTT	CASSVRLAGNTGELFF
few	TRBD2	TRBV3-1/TRBV3-2	TRBJ2-3	TGTGCCAGCAGCCAACGCGCGGGAGAGGATACGCAGTATTTT	CASSQRAGEDTQYF
-	TRBD2	TRBV5-4	TRBJ2-3	TGTGCCAGCAGCTTGGGACTAGCGTATACGGATACGCAGTATTTT	CASSLGLAYTDTQYF
-	-	TRBV7-3	TRBJ2-1	TGTGCCAGCAGCTCCAGCGGCGGAGCAAATGAGCAGTTCTTC	CASSSSGGANEQFF
-	-	TRBV11-2	TRBJ2-7	TGTGCCAGCAGCTTATGGGGGGATAACTACGAGCAGTACTTC	CASSLWGDNYEQYF
-	-	TRBV11-3	TRBJ2-2	TGTGCCAGCAGCTCAACAAGAACCGGGGAGCTGTTTTTT	CASSSTRTGELFF
-	-	TRBV3-1/TRBV3-2	TRBJ2-2	TGTGCCAGCAGCTATGGGACATTTACCGGGGAGCTGTTTTTT	CASSYGTFTGELFF
-	TRBD2	TRBV5-1	TRBJ2-2	TGCGCCAGCAGCGCGGGACTAGATGCGAGTTACACCGGGGAGCTGTTTTTT	CASSAGLDASYTGELFF
-	-	TRBV2	TRBJ1-2	TGTGCCAGCAGGGAGACGACAGGATCCAACTATGGCTACACCTTC	CASRETTGSNYGYTF
-	-	TRBV7-8	TRBJ2-6	TGTGCCAGCAGCCGAGAATCTTACCGGGGGTTTAGCTCTGGGGCCAACGTCCTGACTTTC	CASSRESYRGFSSGANVLTF
-	-	TRBV24-1	TRBJ2-2	TGTGCCACCAGTGATGCCAGCAGGGTCACCGGGGAGCTGTTTTTT	CATSDASRVTGELFF
-	TRBD1	TRBV6-5	TRBJ1-2	TGTGCCAGCAGTAGGACCGGGACAGGGCGGAATGGCTACACCTTC	CASSRTGTGRNGYTF
-	-	TRBV6-5	TRBJ1-5	TGTGCCAGCGGGAGAGATCAGCCCCAGCATTTT	CASGRDQPQHF
-	-	TRBV6-5	TRBJ2-1	TGTGCCAGCAGGTGGGGGGACCGTGAGCAGTTCTTC	CASRWGDREQFF
-	-	TRBV5-5	TRBJ1-4	TGTGCCAGCAGCTTGGATGGGGAGAGAAGTGAAAAACTGTTTTTT	CASSLDGERSEKLFF
-	TRBD2	TRBV28	TRBJ2-3	TGTGCCAGCACCCAGCGGGACCGTTTCGCAAATACGCAGTATTTT	CASTQRDRFANTQYF
-	-	TRBV7-2	TRBJ1-1	TGTGCCAGCAGCTGGGGGCGACGAACTGAAGCTTTCTTT	CASSWGRRTEAFF
-	TRBD1	TRBV20-1	TRBJ2-5	TGCAGTGCTAGTCTGCTCGGACAGGGGGCAGGAGAGACCCAGTACTTC	CSASLLGQGAGETQYF
-	-	TRBV2	TRBJ1-5	TGTGCCAGCAGTGCAAACAGAGACAATCAGCCCCAGCATTTT	CASSANRDNQPQHF
-	-	TRBV10-3	TRBJ2-1	TGTGCCATCAGTGAGACCAGGGGTCACCGGAGCTCCTACAATGAGCAGTTCTTC	CAISETRGHRSSYNEQFF
-	-	TRBV4-1	TRBJ1-5	TGCGCCAGCAGCCAAGATCTAAGCACTAGCAATCAGCCCCAGCATTTT	CASSQDLSTSNQPQHF
-	-	TRBV7-9	TRBJ1-2	TGTGCCAGCAGTACGGTTCCCCGAGGCGGCTACACCTTC	CASSTVPRGGYTF
-	-	TRBV19	TRBJ1-1	TGTGCCAGTAGTCCCCACCCTACAGGGAACACTGAAGCTTTCTTT	CASSPHPTGNTEAFF